The text below deals with one TCR beta chain. Its antigen specificity is not known. The record has no base qualities; no much larger clone is one base away. The CDR3 regions of human TCRbeta chains were analyzed by immunosequencing. As for how the authors treated the data: Repertoire TCRs were checked for matches against a reference library of SARS-CoV-2-specific TCRs that had been generated using the MIRA antigen-specificity platform. Breadth was defined as the fraction of unique TCRs that were SARS-CoV-2-associated, and depth was defined as the fraction of total T cells that were SARS-CoV-2-associated. Using the MIRA data, each spike-specific TCR was assigned both to the spike region to which the TCR was reactive and to a CD4 or CD8 class. Log10-transformed breadth and depth values were compared by one-way ANOVA with Sidak's multiple comparisons tests. The clones in this table, taken by TCRdb from immuneACCESS, are in-frame only. Not every clone is retained; where verified, under half of the shortfall comes from an unresolved V gene, and the cause of the rest is unknown. D and trimming were read from the DNA, whereas the V and J calls and clone size are those reported in that table. The sample table lists about 130,000 clones, more than 80% of them with a count of one. 4.2% of the sample is taken by the ten largest.

The sample comes from a study of T cell responses to AZD1222 COVID-19 vaccine (dated by TCRdb to the early 2020s). With respect to the entire study: AZD1222 recipients given second doses at about 4 weeks or at about 12 weeks were pooled, since spike-specific TCR depth and breadth were not found to differ between the two schedules. TCR sequencing was performed for approximately 240 trial participants, of whom about 200 were given two doses of AZD1222 and 26 were given two doses of MenACWY control vaccine. Enrollment into the trials was organized by age into subgroups of 18-55, 56-69 and 70-plus years, and those subgroups contained about 150, 27 and 61 TCR-sequenced participants, respectively.

The time point label here, explained by the study, means: baseline before first vaccination. Vaccinee samples came from UK trials COV001 and COV002, including a single-blind randomized controlled phase 2/3 trial of AZD1222 (ChAdOx1 nCoV-19) in healthy adults. For TCRbeta chain sequencing, PBMC samples were collected from trial participants at day 0 and at day 28 after the second dose. V and J lose 2 bases and 0 bases, and a span of 17 bases separates them. Including cysteine and phenylalanine, the CDR3 has 17 amino acids. Kept here is only the CDR3 DNA, which spans 51 bases and is read in frame from base 1. Per the germline V gene, LGHNA is the CDR1 and YNFKEQ is the CDR2. What the authors observed across the whole study: Conclusions about previously exposed vaccinees are limited, since just five or six AZD1222 recipients were seropositive for SARS-CoV-2 at baseline. Because no day 14 peak-response samples were available, repertoires were characterized only after the peak T cell response. Participants were mostly white British and included more females than males, and it was suggested by the authors that clonal diversity may have been underestimated. Nearly half of unique spike-specific TCRs reportedly recognized epitopes outside regions mutated in the B.1.351 and B.1.1.7 variants. Vaccine-associated CD4 TCRs spanned the whole spike protein, with dominant responses in regions 160-218 and 743-854. After two AZD1222 doses, spike-specific TCR breadth and depth were significantly higher than at day 0 and than in MenACWY recipients. The 56-69-year group was small, and its depth increase did not reach significance, likely because of low power.

This sample comprised peripheral blood, obtained on day 0 of AZD1222 vaccination. The rearranged segments are TRBV4-2 and TRBJ2-7; the D call is possibly TRBD1 or TRBD2, each sharing 5 bases. This TCR derives from an adult in good health. For the CDR3, the sequence is CASSQTPGLRDSYEQYF. The DNA sequence is given as TGTGCCAGCAGCCAAACCCCAGGGTTGAGGGACTCCTACGAGCAGTACTTC.